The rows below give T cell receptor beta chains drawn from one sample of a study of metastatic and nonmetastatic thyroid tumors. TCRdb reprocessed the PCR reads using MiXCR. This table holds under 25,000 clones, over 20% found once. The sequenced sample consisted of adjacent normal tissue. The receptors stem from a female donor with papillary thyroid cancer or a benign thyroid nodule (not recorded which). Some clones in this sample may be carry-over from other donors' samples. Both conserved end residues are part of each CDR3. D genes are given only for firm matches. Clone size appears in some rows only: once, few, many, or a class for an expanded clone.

cdr3_nt: TGTGCCAGTAGGACGTCATCCAGCGGGAGCTGGAGCTCCTACAATGAGCAGTTCTTC; cdr3_aa: CASRTSSSGSWSSYNEQFF; d_call: TRBD2; v_call: TRBV19; clone_size: many; j_call: TRBJ2-1
cdr3_nt: TGTGCCATCAGTTCCGGCACAACCCCCTACGAGCAGTACTTC; cdr3_aa: CAISSGTTPYEQYF; d_call: -; v_call: TRBV10-3; clone_size: few; j_call: TRBJ2-7
cdr3_nt: TGCAGTGCCACCGGACTAGCGGGACCCTACGAGCAGTACTTC; cdr3_aa: CSATGLAGPYEQYF; d_call: TRBD2; v_call: TRBV20-1; clone_size: medium-sized; j_call: TRBJ2-7
cdr3_nt: TGTGCCACCGAGTTGGCCCGAACGGAACCCTCCTACGAGCAGTACTTC; cdr3_aa: CATELARTEPSYEQYF; d_call: -; v_call: TRBV7-2; clone_size: medium-sized; j_call: TRBJ2-7
cdr3_nt: TGTGCCAGCAGCTCACCCTCGGGGTACGAGGGAGGCTACACCTTC; cdr3_aa: CASSSPSGYEGGYTF; d_call: -; v_call: TRBV7-9; clone_size: -; j_call: TRBJ1-2
cdr3_nt: TGCAGTGCTAGAGTAGCAGTATGGAGTGTGAACACTGAAGCTTTCTTT; cdr3_aa: CSARVAVWSVNTEAFF; d_call: -; v_call: TRBV20-1; clone_size: medium-sized; j_call: TRBJ1-1
cdr3_nt: TGTGCCAGTAGTATGGGTGGCACCGGGGAGCTGTTTTTT; cdr3_aa: CASSMGGTGELFF; d_call: -; v_call: TRBV19; clone_size: medium-sized; j_call: TRBJ2-2
cdr3_nt: TGTGCCAGCAGTTTGTCGGTAGTTTGTGAGCAGTACTTC; cdr3_aa: CASSLSVVCEQYF; d_call: -; v_call: TRBV28; clone_size: few; j_call: TRBJ2-7
cdr3_nt: TGTGCCAGCAGTTTAAAGGGCGGTAACTATGGCTACACCTTC; cdr3_aa: CASSLKGGNYGYTF; d_call: -; v_call: TRBV27; clone_size: -; j_call: TRBJ1-2
cdr3_nt: TGTGCCAGCAGTTACTCAGAGACTACCGGGACAGACTGGAAGACCCAGTACTTC; cdr3_aa: CASSYSETTGTDWKTQYF; d_call: TRBD1; v_call: TRBV6-6; clone_size: few; j_call: TRBJ2-5
cdr3_nt: TGTGCCAGCAGTCCTTCCGGGGCCTACGAGCAGTACTTC; cdr3_aa: CASSPSGAYEQYF; d_call: -; v_call: TRBV2; clone_size: few; j_call: TRBJ2-7
cdr3_nt: TGTGCCTGGAGTCACGGGACAGGGAGGTTTAGCTACACCTTC; cdr3_aa: CAWSHGTGRFSYTF; d_call: TRBD1; v_call: TRBV30; clone_size: once; j_call: TRBJ1-2
cdr3_nt: TGTGCCAGCAGCCCTGCTTTGCAGCGCCATGGGACCCAGTACTTC; cdr3_aa: CASSPALQRHGTQYF; d_call: -; v_call: TRBV28; clone_size: -; j_call: TRBJ2-5
cdr3_nt: TGTGCCACCAGTGAAGGGAATTCACCCCTCCACTTT; cdr3_aa: CATSEGNSPLHF; d_call: -; v_call: TRBV24-1; clone_size: medium-sized; j_call: TRBJ1-6
cdr3_nt: TGTGCCTGGAGTTACCTACGGACAGCCTCTGGAGAGCAGTACTTC; cdr3_aa: CAWSYLRTASGEQYF; d_call: -; v_call: TRBV30; clone_size: medium-sized; j_call: TRBJ2-7
cdr3_nt: TGTGCCAGCAGTTCCCGAACAGGGGGGGTGATCTACGAGCAGTACTTC; cdr3_aa: CASSSRTGGVIYEQYF; d_call: -; v_call: TRBV6-2/TRBV6-3; clone_size: medium-sized; j_call: TRBJ2-7
cdr3_nt: TGCGCCAGCAGCTTTTGGGCCGATAGCACAGATACGCAGTATTTT; cdr3_aa: CASSFWADSTDTQYF; d_call: -; v_call: TRBV5-1; clone_size: -; j_call: TRBJ2-3
cdr3_nt: TGTGCCAGCAGTGAACAGGGTTTGGTCCACTTT; cdr3_aa: CASSEQGLVHF; d_call: -; v_call: TRBV6-1; clone_size: -; j_call: TRBJ1-6
cdr3_nt: TGCAGTGCTAGAGCCGCGCTTGGGGCCGGGGAGCTGTTTTTT; cdr3_aa: CSARAALGAGELFF; d_call: -; v_call: TRBV20-1; clone_size: -; j_call: TRBJ2-2
cdr3_nt: TGTGCCAGCATGGGGCGGACGTCTAGCACAGATACGCAGTATTTT; cdr3_aa: CASMGRTSSTDTQYF; d_call: -; v_call: TRBV6-5; clone_size: -; j_call: TRBJ2-3
cdr3_nt: TGTGCCACCAGCAGAGATCGCGGGTCCCTCGCGGATACGCAGTGTTTT; cdr3_aa: CATSRDRGSLADTQCF; d_call: -; v_call: TRBV15; clone_size: -; j_call: TRBJ2-3
cdr3_nt: TGTGCCAGCATCCCTGACAGGGCGAACACCGGGGAGCTGTTTTTT; cdr3_aa: CASIPDRANTGELFF; d_call: TRBD1; v_call: TRBV6-1; clone_size: -; j_call: TRBJ2-2
cdr3_nt: TGTGCCAGCAGCTTAACGGGGACTAACTATGGCTACACCTTC; cdr3_aa: CASSLTGTNYGYTF; d_call: -; v_call: TRBV7-3; clone_size: few; j_call: TRBJ1-2
cdr3_nt: TGTGCCAGCAGGGACAGGGGTTGGGAAAAACTGTTTTTT; cdr3_aa: CASRDRGWEKLFF; d_call: TRBD1; v_call: TRBV2; clone_size: many; j_call: TRBJ1-4
cdr3_nt: TGTGCCAGCAGATTAGCACGGTCCGTTGAAGCTTTCTTT; cdr3_aa: CASRLARSVEAFF; d_call: -; v_call: TRBV6-5; clone_size: -; j_call: TRBJ1-1
cdr3_nt: TGTGCCAGCAGTTTACCTAGTAGGGATACGCAGTATTTT; cdr3_aa: CASSLPSRDTQYF; d_call: -; v_call: TRBV28; clone_size: -; j_call: TRBJ2-3
cdr3_nt: TGCAGTGCTGGAAACTACGAGCAGTACTTC; cdr3_aa: CSAGNYEQYF; d_call: -; v_call: TRBV20-1; clone_size: medium-sized; j_call: TRBJ2-7
cdr3_nt: TGTGCCACCAGCAGGGGGGAGGGGGTAGGCACCGGGGAGCTGTTTTTT; cdr3_aa: CATSRGEGVGTGELFF; d_call: -; v_call: TRBV15; clone_size: -; j_call: TRBJ2-2
cdr3_nt: TGTGCCAGCAAGTCTGGCGAAGATACGCAGTATTTT; cdr3_aa: CASKSGEDTQYF; d_call: -; v_call: TRBV28; clone_size: -; j_call: TRBJ2-3
cdr3_nt: TGCGCCAGCAGCGTTTGGACAGCTTCTTCTTCGAACACTGAAGCTTTCTTT; cdr3_aa: CASSVWTASSSNTEAFF; d_call: -; v_call: TRBV4-1; clone_size: many; j_call: TRBJ1-1
cdr3_nt: TGTGCCAGCAGTCGGGGGGGCCACGAGCAGTACTTC; cdr3_aa: CASSRGGHEQYF; d_call: TRBD2; v_call: TRBV2; clone_size: few; j_call: TRBJ2-7
cdr3_nt: TGCGCCAGCAGACCATCGGGACTAGGTTGGGGTAATGAGGAGTTCTTC; cdr3_aa: CASRPSGLGWGNEEFF; d_call: TRBD2; v_call: TRBV5-1; clone_size: -; j_call: TRBJ2-1
cdr3_nt: TGTGCCAGCATTTTTAGGACAGTGGGCTACACCTTC; cdr3_aa: CASIFRTVGYTF; d_call: -; v_call: TRBV28; clone_size: few; j_call: TRBJ1-2
cdr3_nt: TGCAGTGCTACCGGGACTAGCGGGAGGACAACTCGGAGCAATGAGCAGTTCTTC; cdr3_aa: CSATGTSGRTTRSNEQFF; d_call: TRBD2; v_call: TRBV20-1; clone_size: once; j_call: TRBJ2-1
cdr3_nt: TGTGCCAGCAGTTACCTAGACGACAATGAGCAGTTCTTC; cdr3_aa: CASSYLDDNEQFF; d_call: -; v_call: TRBV6-2/TRBV6-3; clone_size: few; j_call: TRBJ2-1
cdr3_nt: TGCGCCAGCAGCGACGGGGACAGCACGGCCGAGCAGTACTTC; cdr3_aa: CASSDGDSTAEQYF; d_call: TRBD1; v_call: TRBV5-1; clone_size: medium-sized; j_call: TRBJ2-7
cdr3_nt: TGTGCCAGCAGTGAATGGAAGATGAACACTGAAGCTTTCTTT; cdr3_aa: CASSEWKMNTEAFF; d_call: -; v_call: TRBV6-1; clone_size: -; j_call: TRBJ1-1
cdr3_nt: TGTGCCAGCAGCTCCCCTGGGGCAGGGAATACCTACGAGCAGTACTTC; cdr3_aa: CASSSPGAGNTYEQYF; d_call: -; v_call: TRBV11-1; clone_size: -; j_call: TRBJ2-7
cdr3_nt: TGCAGTGCCCAAAAGGGGGCCAACGGCTACACCTTC; cdr3_aa: CSAQKGANGYTF; d_call: TRBD1; v_call: TRBV20-1; clone_size: -; j_call: TRBJ1-2
cdr3_nt: TGTGCCAGCAGTTCGTCTAGCGGGAGAGGGAATACGCAGTATTTT; cdr3_aa: CASSSSSGRGNTQYF; d_call: TRBD2; v_call: TRBV6-5; clone_size: few; j_call: TRBJ2-3
cdr3_nt: TGTGCCGCACAGGGAAAGGGGAACACTGAAGCTTTCTTT; cdr3_aa: CAAQGKGNTEAFF; d_call: -; v_call: TRBV6-1; clone_size: -; j_call: TRBJ1-1
cdr3_nt: TGTGCCAGCAGTTCTCCTGACAGGGGTATCTACGAGCAGTACTTC; cdr3_aa: CASSSPDRGIYEQYF; d_call: TRBD1; v_call: TRBV12-3/TRBV12-4; clone_size: -; j_call: TRBJ2-7
cdr3_nt: TGCAGTGCTAGAGATCGGGGGAGCTCTGGAAACACCATATATTTT; cdr3_aa: CSARDRGSSGNTIYF; d_call: -; v_call: TRBV20-1; clone_size: -; j_call: TRBJ1-3
cdr3_nt: TGTGCCAGCAGTCTTAACAGATACCTGTACTTC; cdr3_aa: CASSLNRYLYF; d_call: -; v_call: TRBV12-3/TRBV12-4; clone_size: -; j_call: TRBJ2-5
cdr3_nt: TGTGCCAGCAGCTTAGAGGGGGGGTACTACGAGCAGTACTTC; cdr3_aa: CASSLEGGYYEQYF; d_call: -; v_call: TRBV7-8; clone_size: -; j_call: TRBJ2-7
cdr3_nt: TGCGCCAGCGCCTTGGTGGGACAGAGGAGGGAGCAGTACTTC; cdr3_aa: CASALVGQRREQYF; d_call: TRBD1; v_call: TRBV5-1; clone_size: -; j_call: TRBJ2-7
cdr3_nt: TGCGCCAGCAGCTTGGATCTTACCAGCACAGATACGCAGTATTTT; cdr3_aa: CASSLDLTSTDTQYF; d_call: -; v_call: TRBV5-1; clone_size: -; j_call: TRBJ2-3
cdr3_nt: TGTGCCAGCAGTCCTGGACAGGGGTGGACTGAAGCTTTCTTT; cdr3_aa: CASSPGQGWTEAFF; d_call: TRBD1; v_call: TRBV28; clone_size: few; j_call: TRBJ1-1
cdr3_nt: TGCAGTGCTCGGCCCAGGGTGGGGAACACTGAAGCTTTCTTT; cdr3_aa: CSARPRVGNTEAFF; d_call: -; v_call: TRBV20-1; clone_size: many; j_call: TRBJ1-1
cdr3_nt: TGTGCCAGCAGCACCGGACAGGGGCGCTATGGCTACACCTTC; cdr3_aa: CASSTGQGRYGYTF; d_call: TRBD1; v_call: TRBV7-9; clone_size: -; j_call: TRBJ1-2
cdr3_nt: TGTGCCAGCAGCATCTTTCGGATGGATAATTCACCCCTCCACTTT; cdr3_aa: CASSIFRMDNSPLHF; d_call: -; v_call: TRBV7-8; clone_size: -; j_call: TRBJ1-6
cdr3_nt: TGTGCCAGCAGTTACACCCGCCGTAGCGGGAGTTACGAGCAGTACTTC; cdr3_aa: CASSYTRRSGSYEQYF; d_call: TRBD2; v_call: TRBV6-6; clone_size: few; j_call: TRBJ2-7
cdr3_nt: TGTGCCAGCAGGATAGAATTGGGGAATCAGCAGCCCCAGCATTTT; cdr3_aa: CASRIELGNQQPQHF; d_call: -; v_call: TRBV12-3/TRBV12-4; clone_size: -; j_call: TRBJ1-5